What follows are 27 T cell receptor beta chains derived from one specimen sequenced in a study of OX40 agonist ivuxolimab in advanced cancers. Sequenced by immunoSEQ multiplex PCR; TCRdb stores in-frame clones only, minus some. This sample has 50,000 to 80,000 clones, with roughly 89% found just once. The sample consisted of CD4+ or CD8+ T cells sorted from blood, taken in a trial of the OX40 agonist ivuxolimab. The receptor source for this set is an adult with an advanced solid tumor such as melanoma, head and neck, liver or kidney cancer.

Of note for this clone: Other nucleotide sequences in the sample specify the same CDR3. The V gene is TRBV28, the J gene TRBJ1-1; D remains unclear. This CDR3 spans 13 amino acids. Per the germline V gene, CDR1 is MDHEN and CDR2 is SYDVKM. The V gene lost 2 bases and the J gene lost 0 bases, with 4 bases spanning the gap. In nucleotides, the CDR3 is TGTGCCAGCAGTTTACGGATGAACACTGAAGCTTTCTTT. The encoded protein is CASSLRMNTEAFF.

The chain recombines TRBV28 with TRBJ1-2; D ambiguous. V gave up 2 bases and J gave up 7 bases, with 11 bases separating them. Germline CDR1 and CDR2: MDHEN and SYDVKM. The CDR3 extends over 13 amino acids. The CDR3: CASSLDPGSGYTF. CDR3 DNA: TGTGCCAGCAGTTTAGACCCGGGGAGTGGCTACACCTTC.

The chain uses TRBV28 and TRBJ2-2; unclear D gene. Germline CDR1 is MDHEN and CDR2 is SYDVKM. V gave up 7 bases and J gave up 6 bases, with 15 bases separating them. There are 14 residues in the CDR3. The CDR3 here is CASNAPWRSGELFF. CDR3 in DNA: TGTGCCAGCAATGCCCCGTGGCGATCCGGGGAGCTGTTTTTT. Filled out from reference TRBV28 and TRBJ2-2, the complete variable domain reads DVKVTQSSRYLVKRTGEKVFLECVQDMDHENMFWYRQDPGLGLRLIYFSYDVKMKEKGDIPEGYSVSREKKERFSLILESASTNQTSMYLCASNAPWRSGELFFGEGSRLTVL.

This clone has only one observation. The J gene is TRBJ1-3, the V gene TRBV7-2; D remains unclear. Germline loops: CDR1 SGHTA, CDR2 FQGNSA. The CDR3 is made up of 11 amino acids. The ends were cut back, 7 bases at V and 7 bases at J, with 8 bases in the middle. The CDR3 spells CASMEGNTIYF. CDR3 nucleotide sequence: TGTGCCAGCATGGAAGGGAACACCATATATTTT. The variable domain in full, with the rest retrieved from reference TRBV7-2 and TRBJ1-3, is GAGVSQSPSNKVTEKGKDVELRCDPISGHTALYWYRQSLGQGLEFLIYFQGNSAPDKSGLPSDRFSAERTGGSVSTLTIQRTQQEDSAVYLCASMEGNTIYFGEGSWLTVV.

The chain links TRBV18 to TRBJ2-7; 7 bases agree with TRBD1. V was clipped by 6 bases and J by 4 bases; unmatched bases: 9. Germline CDR1 KGHSH, CDR2 LQKENI. This CDR3 comprises 14 residues. CDR3 sequence reads: CASSPRQGGYEQYF. The CDR3 DNA sequence: TGTGCCAGCTCTCCTCGACAGGGTGGGTACGAGCAGTACTTC. The full variable domain, completed using reference TRBV18 and TRBJ2-7, is NAGVMQNPRHLVRRRGQEARLRCSPMKGHSHVYWYRQLPEEGLKFMVYLQKENIIDESGMPKERFSAEFPKEGPSILRIQQVVRGDSAAYFCASSPRQGGYEQYFGPGTRLTVT.

This clone was observed once. The J gene is TRBJ2-7, the V gene TRBV6-9, with D perhaps matching TRBD1 (5 bases). V lost 3 bases and J lost 2, with 14 bases in between. CDR3 length: 15 amino acids. Germline CDR1 MNHGY, CDR2 SVAAGI. For the CDR3, the DNA is TGTGCCAGCAGTTACTCCGTGCAGGGTGCCTACGAGCAGTACTTC. This translates into CASSYSVQGAYEQYF.

V is TRBV14 and J is TRBJ2-3, with D possibly matching TRBD2 (6 bases). V dropped 4 bases and J dropped 5 bases, with 13 bases sitting between them. This CDR3 comprises 14 residues. In germline, CDR1 is SGHDN, CDR2 FVKESK. The CDR3 coding sequence is TGTGCCAGCAGCCCGGGACTCCTTGTAGATACGCAGTATTTT. Amino acid sequence: CASSPGLLVDTQYF.

The chain joins TRBV6-6 to TRBJ2-2; D gene ambiguous. This CDR3 region has 16 residues. V was clipped by 7 bases and J by 0 bases, with 15 bases between them. The germline V gene has CDR1 MNHNY and CDR2 SVGAGI (reference sequence). Here the CDR3 reads CASINKGGTNTGELFF. In DNA form, the CDR3 reads TGTGCCAGCATCAATAAGGGCGGTACGAACACCGGGGAGCTGTTTTTT.

This clone was seen more than once but under ten times. The rearrangement links TRBV7-2 to TRBJ1-5; unclear D gene. V was cut by 3 bases and J by 4 bases, with 10 bases left in between. Germline CDR1 and CDR2: SGHTA and FQGNSA. CDR3 length equals 14 residues. The CDR3 reads CASSFAESNQPQHF. As DNA, the CDR3 is TGTGCCAGCAGCTTCGCCGAAAGTAATCAGCCCCAGCATTTT.

The chain couples TRBV28 to TRBJ1-1; 7 nucleotides agree with TRBD1. J lost 0 bases, V lost 6 bases, and 10 bases had no gene match. The germline V gene has CDR1 MDHEN and CDR2 SYDVKM. The CDR3 contains 16 residues. The CDR3 DNA sequence: TGTGCCAGCAGCCCTTGGACAGGCAGTATGAACACTGAAGCTTTCTTT. Protein product: CASSPWTGSMNTEAFF.

The rearrangement uses TRBV15 and TRBJ1-4; D may be TRBD1 (5 bases). There are 15 residues in the CDR3. V was pared by 4 bases and J by 2 bases, with 11 bases between. Germline V gives CDR1 LNHNV, CDR2 YYDKDF (reference sequence). In DNA form, the CDR3 reads TGTGCCACCAGCACCAGGGTTTCTACTAATGAAAAACTGTTTTTT. Its translation is CATSTRVSTNEKLFF.

V gene TRBV7-6 combines with J gene TRBJ1-5; 9 bases fit TRBD1. Germline V gene data show CDR1 as SGHVS and CDR2 as FNYEAQ. The CDR3 runs 16 residues. J lost 0 bases, V lost 5 bases, and 5 bases had no gene match. CDR3 residues: CASSVGQGRSNQPQHF. The CDR3 DNA reads as TGTGCCAGCAGCGTGGGACAGGGTCGTAGCAATCAGCCCCAGCATTTT.

V is TRBV27 and J is TRBJ1-1; D not certain. There are 14 residues in the CDR3. V lost 6 bases and J lost 0, with 11 bases in between. CDR1 is MNHEY and CDR2 is SMNVEV in the germline V gene (reference sequence). The CDR3 bases are TGTGCCAGCAGACCAAGGGCGGTGAACACTGAAGCTTTCTTT. This codes for CASRPRAVNTEAFF.

This sequence joins TRBV6-4 and TRBJ1-2; the D gene is possibly TRBD1 (6 bases). Germline-derived CDR1 and CDR2 are MRHNA and SNTAGT. Trimming took 3 bases from V and 4 from J, leaving 15 bases between them. The CDR3 runs 15 residues. CDR3 in amino acids: CASSESAGVIYGYTF. As DNA, the CDR3 is TGTGCCAGCAGTGAATCTGCAGGGGTTATCTATGGCTACACCTTC.

This chain links TRBV9 with TRBJ2-1, with D perhaps assigned TRBD1 or TRBD2 (6 bases each). The CDR3 length is 15 residues. Trimming stripped 0 bases from V and 4 bases from J, with 11 bases between. The germline CDR1 and CDR2 sequences are SGDLS and YYNGEE. CDR3 DNA sequence: TGTGCCAGCAGCGTAGGGCGGAGGGGGTACAATGAGCAGTTCTTC. The encoded protein is CASSVGRRGYNEQFF.

This clone was seen a single time. J is TRBJ1-2 and V is TRBV11-2, with a weak D call TRBD1 (6 bases). The CDR3 contains 15 residues. Trimming took off 1 base at V and 0 bases at J, with 9 bases between the two ends. Germline loops: CDR1 SGHAT, CDR2 FQNNGV. The CDR3 bases are TGTGCCAGCAGCTTAGGCGCAGGGGCTAACTATGGCTACACCTTC. It yields the protein CASSLGAGANYGYTF.

J is TRBJ2-7 and V is TRBV21-1; the D call in the table, TRBD2, was not verified against the DNA. TRBV21-1 is tagged as a pseudogene. This CDR3 comprises 10 residues. CDR3 nucleotides: TGTGCCAGAGAACTAGCGGGAGGTCCCTTC. Its translation: CARELAGGPF.

CDR3 bases: TGTGCCAGCAAGGGGGCCTACACTGAAGCTTTCTTT. This encodes CASKGAYTEAFF. This rearrangement joins TRBV28 to TRBJ1-1, with 7 bases aligning to TRBD1. The CDR3 is 12 residues long. The V and J ends lost 7 bases and 3 bases, in that order; junction bases with no gene match: 2. The germline V gene encodes CDR1 MDHEN and CDR2 SYDVKM.

V usage is TRBV7-2 and J usage is TRBJ1-1, with D maybe TRBD1 (5 bases). This CDR3 is 15 amino acids long. Trimming took 4 bases from V and 1 from J, leaving 13 bases between them. CDR1 is SGHTA and CDR2 is FQGNSA in the germline V gene. CDR3 coding DNA: TGTGCCAGCAGCTCTCGCCGGGGGGGGAACACTGAAGCTTTCTTT. Its translation: CASSSRRGGNTEAFF. Drawing the rest from reference TRBV7-2 and TRBJ1-1, the complete variable domain is GAGVSQSPSNKVTEKGKDVELRCDPISGHTALYWYRQSLGQGLEFLIYFQGNSAPDKSGLPSDRFSAERTGGSVSTLTIQRTQQEDSAVYLCASSSRRGGNTEAFFGQGTRLTVV.

This clone occurred once. The rearrangement links TRBV7-6 to TRBJ2-3; D is possibly TRBD2 (5 bases). Germline CDR1 and CDR2: SGHVS and FNYEAQ. Trimming cost V 6 bases and J 0 bases, with 10 bases left between them. The CDR3 runs to 14 residues. The chain's CDR3 is CASRGRGSTDTQYF. CDR3 in DNA: TGTGCCAGCAGAGGCCGGGGTAGCACAGATACGCAGTATTTT.

The chain combines TRBV15 with TRBJ2-1, with 10 bases identical to TRBD2. Trimming took 0 bases from V and 5 from J; bases not matched to a gene: 7. Germline assignment: CDR1 LNHNV and CDR2 YYDKDF (reference sequence). This CDR3 is 17 amino acids long. The CDR3 spells CATSRDSTSGNNNEQFF. CDR3 bases: TGTGCCACCAGCAGAGATTCTACTAGCGGGAATAACAATGAGCAGTTCTTC. The whole variable domain, remainder taken from reference TRBV15 and TRBJ2-1, is DAMVIQNPRYQVTQFGKPVTLSCSQTLNHNVMYWYQQKSSQAPKLLFHYYDKDFNNEADTPDNFQSRRPNTSFCFLDIRSPGLGDTAMYLCATSRDSTSGNNNEQFFGPGTRLTVL.

The chain joins TRBV7-6 to TRBJ1-3; possibly TRBD1 for D (6 bases). The CDR3 spans 15 residues. The germline V gene encodes CDR1 SGHVS and CDR2 FNYEAQ. V lost 6 bases to trimming and J lost 0 bases, with 12 bases between them. The CDR3 DNA reads as TGTGCCAGCAGTTTACAGGGTTACTCTGGAAACACCATATATTTT. The encoded protein is CASSLQGYSGNTIYF.

The rearrangement uses TRBV5-1 and TRBJ2-2; weak D call: TRBD1 (7 bases). CDR1 is SGHRS and CDR2 is YFSETQ in the germline V gene. The ends were cut back, 4 bases at V and 7 bases at J, with 14 bases in the middle. The CDR3 loop spans 14 amino acids. Written as DNA, the CDR3 is TGCGCCAGCAGCCCAGGGGGGATCATCGGGGAGCTGTTTTTT. It is translated as CASSPGGIIGELFF.

This clone was seen a handful of times. The chain combines TRBV18 with TRBJ2-5; 10 positions match TRBD2. The CDR3 has 14 amino acids. In germline, CDR1 is KGHSH, CDR2 LQKENI. V gave up 3 bases and J gave up 5 bases; unmatched junction bases: 3. CDR3 sequence: CASSPPSGSETQYF. CDR3 in DNA: TGTGCCAGCTCACCCCCTAGCGGGAGTGAGACCCAGTACTTC.

This chain links TRBV7-2 with TRBJ2-3, with 11 bases that match TRBD2. V gave up 5 bases and J gave up 2 bases; unmatched junction bases: 6. CDR1 is SGHTA and CDR2 is FQGNSA in the germline V gene. This CDR3 has 16 amino acids. The CDR3 region has the DNA TGTGCCAGCAGCACCCGACTAGCGGGACCCACAGATACGCAGTATTTT. As protein: CASSTRLAGPTDTQYF.

The chain couples TRBV5-5 to TRBJ1-4, with D possibly being TRBD1 (6 bases). CDR3 length equals 16 residues. Germline CDR1 reads SGHKS; CDR2 reads YYEKEE (reference sequence). V was pared by 3 bases and J by 4 bases, with 16 bases between. The CDR3: CASSSGTQGSNEKLFF. DNA for the CDR3: TGTGCCAGCAGCTCTGGGACACAGGGAAGTAATGAAAAACTGTTTTTT.

The chain combines TRBV18 with TRBJ1-1; no definite D call. This CDR3 is 12 amino acids long. In germline, CDR1 is KGHSH, CDR2 LQKENI. Trimming pared 3 bases from V and 10 bases from J, leaving 12 bases between. The CDR3 DNA follows: TGTGCCAGCTCACCTGAAGTCACCCGAGCTTTCTTT. Encoded protein: CASSPEVTRAFF.